This is a list of T cell receptor beta chains from one sample in a study of OX40 agonist ivuxolimab in advanced cancers. Sequenced by immunoSEQ multiplex PCR; TCRdb stores in-frame clones only, minus some. This sample has nearly 80,000 clones; 90% occur once, and the top ten carry about 0.35%. The sample consisted of CD4+ or CD8+ T cells sorted from blood, taken in a trial of the OX40 agonist ivuxolimab. Receptors originate from an adult with an advanced solid tumor such as melanoma, head and neck, liver or kidney cancer. Both conserved end residues are part of each CDR3. Fields, in order: V gene, J gene, CDR3 length, clone size, D gene, CDR3 protein, CDR3 DNA. A D gene is named only where the DNA matches it firmly. Size is omitted from some rows. Given values are once, few, many or a class for expanded clones.

v_gene: TRBV29-1; j_gene: TRBJ2-3; len: 14; abundance: .; d_gene: .; CDR3aa: CSVEGGGPGDTQYF; CDR3nt: TGCAGCGTTGAGGGCGGGGGCCCCGGTGATACGCAGTATTTT
v_gene: TRBV7-9; j_gene: TRBJ2-3; len: 16; abundance: .; d_gene: TRBD2; CDR3aa: CASSPWEGGSTDTQYF; CDR3nt: TGTGCCAGCAGCCCCTGGGAGGGAGGTTCCACAGATACGCAGTATTTT
v_gene: TRBV9; j_gene: TRBJ1-6; len: 15; abundance: .; d_gene: .; CDR3aa: CASSRGGEPNSPLHF; CDR3nt: TGTGCCAGCAGCCGGGGCGGTGAACCCAATTCACCCCTCCACTTT
v_gene: TRBV27; j_gene: TRBJ2-5; len: 16; abundance: .; d_gene: TRBD2; CDR3aa: CASSPRTSGGQETQYF; CDR3nt: TGTGCCAGCAGTCCTAGGACTAGCGGGGGGCAAGAGACCCAGTACTTC
v_gene: TRBV29-1; j_gene: TRBJ1-1; len: 13; abundance: .; d_gene: TRBD1; CDR3aa: CSARTGPHTEAFF; CDR3nt: TGCAGCGCCCGGACAGGGCCTCACACTGAAGCTTTCTTT
v_gene: TRBV15; j_gene: TRBJ1-5; len: 16; abundance: .; d_gene: TRBD1; CDR3aa: CATSGAGTGNNQPQHF; CDR3nt: TGTGCCACCAGCGGCGCCGGGACAGGGAATAATCAGCCCCAGCATTTT
v_gene: TRBV6-6; j_gene: TRBJ1-2; len: 13; abundance: once; d_gene: .; CDR3aa: CASSYYSLYGYTF; CDR3nt: TGTGCCAGCAGTTACTACAGCCTCTATGGCTACACCTTC
v_gene: TRBV5-1; j_gene: TRBJ2-3; len: 16; abundance: .; d_gene: TRBD1; CDR3aa: CASSKQGASSTDTQYF; CDR3nt: TGCGCCAGCAGCAAACAGGGGGCCTCTAGCACAGATACGCAGTATTTT
v_gene: TRBV7-2; j_gene: TRBJ2-1; len: 17; abundance: .; d_gene: .; CDR3aa: CASSLFGGVGQINEQFF; CDR3nt: TGTGCCAGCAGCTTATTCGGTGGGGTAGGGCAGATCAATGAGCAGTTCTTC
v_gene: TRBV5-1; j_gene: TRBJ2-7; len: 14; abundance: .; d_gene: TRBD1; CDR3aa: CASSRDRGSYEQYF; CDR3nt: TGCGCCAGCAGCCGAGACAGGGGCTCCTACGAGCAGTACTTC
v_gene: TRBV9; j_gene: TRBJ2-1; len: 13; abundance: .; d_gene: .; CDR3aa: CASTPLRSGEQFF; CDR3nt: TGTGCCAGCACCCCTCTCCGGAGCGGTGAGCAGTTCTTC
v_gene: TRBV28; j_gene: TRBJ1-4; len: 14; abundance: .; d_gene: .; CDR3aa: CASSTSTLGEKLFF; CDR3nt: TGTGCCAGCAGCACCTCAACCCTAGGTGAAAAACTGTTTTTT
v_gene: TRBV2; j_gene: TRBJ1-4; len: 15; abundance: .; d_gene: .; CDR3aa: CASISGALTEEKLFF; CDR3nt: TGTGCCAGCATATCAGGGGCCTTAACAGAGGAAAAACTGTTTTTT
v_gene: TRBV7-2; j_gene: TRBJ2-6; len: 14; abundance: .; d_gene: .; CDR3aa: CASSFTGAANVLTF; CDR3nt: TGTGCCAGCAGCTTTACTGGGGCGGCCAACGTCCTGACTTTC
v_gene: TRBV19; j_gene: TRBJ2-3; len: 14; abundance: .; d_gene: .; CDR3aa: CASSIGGITDTQYF; CDR3nt: TGTGCCAGTAGTATTGGAGGAATCACAGATACGCAGTATTTT
v_gene: TRBV19; j_gene: TRBJ1-1; len: 14; abundance: .; d_gene: .; CDR3aa: CASSLTGMNTEAFF; CDR3nt: TGTGCCAGTAGTTTGACAGGTATGAACACTGAAGCTTTCTTT
v_gene: TRBV28; j_gene: TRBJ1-6; len: 15; abundance: .; d_gene: .; CDR3aa: CASSLPGTIDSPLHF; CDR3nt: TGTGCCAGCAGTCTCCCCGGGACAATAGATTCACCCCTCCACTTT
v_gene: TRBV2; j_gene: TRBJ2-5; len: 15; abundance: .; d_gene: TRBD2; CDR3aa: CASSVLAGGPETQYF; CDR3nt: TGTGCCAGCAGTGTCCTAGCGGGGGGCCCAGAGACCCAGTACTTC
v_gene: TRBV12-2; j_gene: TRBJ1-2; len: 12; abundance: .; d_gene: .; CDR3aa: CASRLRRLSYTF; CDR3nt: TGTGCAAGTCGCTTACGGCGTCTGAGCTACACCTTC
v_gene: TRBV4-1; j_gene: TRBJ2-5; len: 15; abundance: .; d_gene: .; CDR3aa: CASSQAGESWETQYF; CDR3nt: TGCGCCAGCAGCCAAGCTGGAGAAAGTTGGGAGACCCAGTACTTC
v_gene: TRBV5-4; j_gene: TRBJ1-6; len: 13; abundance: few; d_gene: .; CDR3aa: CASSLRDASSLHF; CDR3nt: TGTGCCAGCAGCTTGCGTGACGCCTCGTCCCTCCACTTT
v_gene: TRBV30; j_gene: TRBJ2-7; len: 11; abundance: .; d_gene: .; CDR3aa: CAWSLTYEQYF; CDR3nt: TGTGCCTGGAGCCTTACCTACGAGCAGTACTTC
v_gene: TRBV11-2; j_gene: TRBJ2-7; len: 14; abundance: .; d_gene: TRBD2; CDR3aa: CASSPIASGYEQYF; CDR3nt: TGTGCCAGCAGCCCAATCGCTAGCGGATACGAGCAGTACTTC
v_gene: TRBV10-3; j_gene: TRBJ2-7; len: 15; abundance: .; d_gene: TRBD1; CDR3aa: CAISPRDRVSYEQYF; CDR3nt: TGTGCCATCAGCCCCCGGGACAGGGTCAGTTACGAGCAGTACTTC
v_gene: TRBV11-2; j_gene: TRBJ2-5; len: 15; abundance: .; d_gene: TRBD2; CDR3aa: CASSRAGAPRETQYF; CDR3nt: TGTGCCAGCAGTCGAGCGGGGGCCCCTCGGGAGACCCAGTACTTC
v_gene: TRBV5-1; j_gene: TRBJ1-5; len: 14; abundance: .; d_gene: .; CDR3aa: CASSLAERGQPQHF; CDR3nt: TGCGCCAGCAGCTTGGCAGAAAGAGGTCAGCCCCAGCATTTT
v_gene: TRBV2; j_gene: TRBJ1-1; len: 17; abundance: .; d_gene: .; CDR3aa: CASSESPATDMNTEAFF; CDR3nt: TGTGCCAGCAGTGAATCGCCTGCGACAGATATGAACACTGAAGCTTTCTTT
v_gene: TRBV28; j_gene: TRBJ1-4; len: 15; abundance: .; d_gene: TRBD1; CDR3aa: CASSLMGQGSEKLFF; CDR3nt: TGTGCCAGCAGTTTAATGGGACAGGGATCCGAAAAACTGTTTTTT
v_gene: TRBV10-3; j_gene: TRBJ1-4; len: 15; abundance: .; d_gene: .; CDR3aa: CAISELQGTNEKLFF; CDR3nt: TGTGCCATCAGTGAGTTGCAGGGGACTAATGAAAAACTGTTTTTT
v_gene: TRBV5-1; j_gene: TRBJ2-3; len: 15; abundance: .; d_gene: TRBD2; CDR3aa: CASSLSSGGVDTQYF; CDR3nt: TGCGCCAGCAGCTTGTCTAGCGGGGGAGTAGATACGCAGTATTTT